The rows below give T cell receptor beta chains drawn from one sample of a study of shared clonotypes between healthy human individuals. TCRdb's table, derived via immunoSEQ multiplex PCR, lists solely in-frame clones and lacks some. The table has some 2,100,000 clones, 90% to 96% seen once. The sequencing sample was made of naive CD4+ T cells sorted from blood. Every receptor here comes from a man aged 18 to 30 in good health. Both conserved end residues are part of each CDR3. D genes are given only for firm matches. Clone size is shown for a subset of rows, as once, few, many or a class of expanded clone.

TRBJ2-5,NA,NA,TRBV6-5,TGTGCCAGCAGTTTCCCCGTAGGGGCCCAGTACTTC,CASSFPVGAQYF
TRBJ2-2,NA,NA,TRBV28,TGTGCCAGCAGTTCTGGACGGTCGTTCGCGAACACCGGGGAGCTGTTTTTT,CASSSGRSFANTGELFF
TRBJ1-5,NA,NA,TRBV2,TGTGCCAGCATGGGAGGGGGCAATCAGCCCCAGCATTTT,CASMGGGNQPQHF
TRBJ1-5,NA,NA,TRBV21-1,TGTGCCGAAAAACGAGGAGCCTATAGCAATCAGCCCCAGCATTTT,CAEKRGAYSNQPQHF
TRBJ2-2,NA,NA,TRBV30,TGTGCCTGGAGTACAATACAATGGGTCACCGGGGAGCTGTTTTTT,CAWSTIQWVTGELFF
TRBJ2-5,NA,TRBD1,TRBV7-9,TGTGCCAGCAGCTTAGATCGGGGGACAGGTGGCGAGACCCAGTACTTC,CASSLDRGTGGETQYF
TRBJ1-4,NA,TRBD1,TRBV5-1,TGCGCCAGCAGCTTGGCAGGGGGAGGTAATGAAAAACTGTTTTTT,CASSLAGGGNEKLFF
TRBJ2-7,NA,NA,TRBV2,TGTGCCAGCGGGCAGGATTCCTACGAGCAGTACTTC,CASGQDSYEQYF
TRBJ2-1,once,NA,TRBV7-9,TGTGCCAGCAGCTTGGGAGGCTCCTACAATGAGCAGTTCTTC,CASSLGGSYNEQFF
TRBJ1-1,NA,NA,TRBV10-1,TGCGCCAGCAGCCCCGGACAATTGAACACTGAAGCTTTCTTT,CASSPGQLNTEAFF
TRBJ1-2,NA,TRBD1,TRBV18,TGTGCCAGCTCACCTTCTGCCACCGGCACAGGGGGCGGTGGCTACACCTTC,CASSPSATGTGGGGYTF
TRBJ2-2,once,NA,TRBV29-1,TGCAGCGTCTTGGACAGGAACACCGGGGAGCTGTTTTTT,CSVLDRNTGELFF
TRBJ2-2,NA,TRBD1,TRBV10-1,TGCGCCAGCAGTGGGGACAGGGGGCGAACCGGGGAGCTGTTTTTT,CASSGDRGRTGELFF
TRBJ2-7,NA,TRBD1,TRBV10-3,TGTGCCATCAGTGGCCTGGGACAGGGGACCGGGTCGTTCAACGAGCAGTACTTC,CAISGLGQGTGSFNEQYF
TRBJ2-5,NA,NA,TRBV5-1,TGCGCCAGCAGCCCTACAGGGCCGGGGAAAGAGACCCAGTACTTC,CASSPTGPGKETQYF
TRBJ1-4,NA,NA,TRBV5-1,TGCGCCAGCAGCGAGGGGGTCGGAGCAACTAATGAAAAACTGTTTTTT,CASSEGVGATNEKLFF
TRBJ2-2,NA,TRBD1,TRBV5-1,TGCGCCAGCAGCTTTTTTTCCGGGACAGGGGGAACCGGGGAGCTGTTTTTT,CASSFFSGTGGTGELFF
TRBJ1-5,NA,NA,TRBV28,TGTGCCAGCAGTTTACGGGGGGCGGCGGGCAATCAGCCCCAGCATTTT,CASSLRGAAGNQPQHF